Below are 30 T cell receptor beta chains sequenced from a single sample in a study of blood T cell repertoires in COVID-19. Profiled with immunoSEQ multiplex PCR; TCRdb holds only in-frame clones, not every one. The sample consists of fewer than 150,000 clones, about 86% of them appearing once. The sample comprised peripheral blood. All receptors derive from a woman aged 45-60 years with active or convalescent COVID-19.

The chain is built from TRBV2 and TRBJ1-1, with D hard to call. Germline V CDR1 and CDR2: SNHLY, FYNNEI. Deletions cut 6 bases from V and 5 bases from J, with 16 bases between. The CDR3 loop spans 14 amino acids. Here the CDR3 DNA reads TGTGCCAGCAGGAGACTCCCCCGGGGTACTGAAGCTTTCTTT. It specifies CASRRLPRGTEAFF.

The chain recombines TRBV9 with TRBJ1-4; TRBD1 agrees at 9 bases. Germline-derived CDR1 and CDR2 are SGDLS and YYNGEE. V was clipped by 8 bases and J by 7 bases; unmatched bases: 6. This CDR3 spans 13 amino acids. This CDR3 is CASSGTGTEKLFF. CDR3 bases: TGTGCCAGTTCCGGGACAGGGACTGAAAAACTGTTTTTT.

The chain links TRBV6-2 or TRBV6-3 to TRBJ2-1; D call uncertain. CDR1 is MNHEY, CDR2 SVGEGT, per germline. V gave up 5 bases and J gave up 10 bases, with 15 bases separating them. The CDR3 covers 13 residues. The CDR3 protein is CASSPTRHGEQFF. CDR3 nucleotides: TGTGCCAGCAGTCCCACTCGTCACGGGGAGCAGTTCTTC.

This rearrangement joins TRBV18 to TRBJ2-3, with 12 bases that match TRBD2. Unmatched junction bases numbered 9, after V lost 0 bases and J lost 8 bases. The length of the CDR3 is 17 residues. Per the germline V gene, CDR1 is KGHSH and CDR2 is LQKENI. The CDR3 bases are TGTGCCAGCTCACCACCGGGGCTAGCGGGAGGGCCGGGTACGCAGTATTTT. Residues: CASSPPGLAGGPGTQYF.

The chain has TRBV5-1 and TRBJ2-5, with 9 nucleotides matching TRBD1. Germline CDR1 SGHRS, CDR2 YFSETQ. Trimming removed 7 bases from V and 5 bases from J; junction bases left unmatched: 3. CDR3 length: 12 amino acids. CDR3 bases: TGCGCCAGCGGCGACAGGGGGGAGACCCAGTACTTC. This gives the protein CASGDRGETQYF.

The chain couples TRBV9 to TRBJ2-5; D ambiguous. The CDR3 is 13 residues long. Germline-derived CDR1 and CDR2 are SGDLS and YYNGEE. V lost 0 bases to trimming and J lost 5 bases, with 8 bases between them. CDR3 residues: CASSVGLRETQYF. The CDR3 DNA is TGTGCCAGCAGCGTAGGGTTGAGGGAGACCCAGTACTTC.

The chain combines TRBV19 with TRBJ1-1; D may be TRBD1 (5 bases). V was pared by 6 bases and J by 0 bases, with 17 bases between. This CDR3 has 16 amino acids. The V gene's germline CDR1 is LNHDA and CDR2 SQIVND (reference sequence). The CDR3 is CASSPGQGLMNTEAFF. DNA of the CDR3: TGTGCCAGTAGCCCAGGACAAGGCTTAATGAACACTGAAGCTTTCTTT.

V and J are TRBV7-2 and TRBJ2-3, with TRBD1 matching over 7 bases. Looked up from germline, CDR1 is SGHTA and CDR2 is FQGNSA. With V trimmed by 6 bases and J by 1 base, 7 bases remained unmatched. The CDR3 is 15 amino acids. Here the CDR3 reads CASRRGGAGTDTQYF. The CDR3 bases are TGTGCCAGCAGACGAGGGGGCGCGGGCACAGATACGCAGTATTTT.

The V gene is TRBV7-2, the J gene TRBJ2-7, with 8 positions matching TRBD1. This CDR3 spans 15 amino acids. Trimming cost V 5 bases and J 3 bases; bases outside gene matches: 9. Germline V CDR1 and CDR2: SGHTA, FQGNSA. CDR3 DNA sequence: TGTGCCAGCAGCCCAGCAGGGGGCGCCCGCTACGAGCAGTACTTC. It yields the protein CASSPAGGARYEQYF.

The J gene is TRBJ1-5, the V gene TRBV7-2, with TRBD1 matching over 7 bases. CDR3 size: 14 residues. Trimming removed 1 base from V and 6 bases from J; junction bases left unmatched: 3. Germline loops: CDR1 SGHTA, CDR2 FQGNSA. The DNA for the CDR3 is TGTGCCAGCAGCTTAGGTCAGGGGGGTCAGCCCCAGCATTTT. Its translation: CASSLGQGGQPQHF. Supplemented by reference TRBV7-2 and TRBJ1-5, the full variable domain reads GAGVSQSPSNKVTEKGKDVELRCDPISGHTALYWYRQSLGQGLEFLIYFQGNSAPDKSGLPSDRFSAERTGGSVSTLTIQRTQQEDSAVYLCASSLGQGGQPQHFGDGTRLSIL.

The rearrangement joins TRBV9 to TRBJ2-7; tentatively, D is TRBD1 (7 bases). Trimming shortened V by 2 bases and J by 6 bases, and 15 bases separated the two germline ends. The CDR3 contains 14 residues. Germline V CDR1 and CDR2: SGDLS, YYNGEE. CDR3 DNA sequence: TGTGCCAGCAGCGTCGGGACAGTGGGGGGCGAGCAGTACTTC. Translated, it gives CASSVGTVGGEQYF.

This clone came up a few times. V is TRBV10-3 and J is TRBJ1-2; D call uncertain. The germline V and J ends were trimmed by 2 bases and 2 bases, with 15 bases remaining between them. The CDR3 totals 16 residues. Germline-derived CDR1 and CDR2 are ENHRY and SYGVKD. CDR3: CAISEHREVRNYGYTF. The DNA of the CDR3 is TGTGCCATCAGTGAGCATAGGGAGGTCAGGAACTATGGCTACACCTTC.

The gene calls are TRBV7-2 and TRBJ2-7, with a weak D call TRBD2 (5 bases). The CDR3 sequence is 15 residues long. The V end was cut by 1 base, the J end by 4 bases, with 14 bases between. Germline loops: CDR1 SGHTA, CDR2 FQGNSA. CDR3 sequence reads: CASSLERLGAYEQYF. The DNA for the CDR3 is TGTGCCAGCAGCTTAGAGCGGCTCGGAGCGTACGAGCAGTACTTC.

This rearrangement joins TRBV28 to TRBJ1-1; no reliable D call. CDR1 and CDR2 from the germline V gene are MDHEN and SYDVKM. Trimming removed 1 base at V and 4 bases at J, with 4 bases between. The CDR3 is 12 residues long. Here the CDR3 DNA reads TGTGCCAGCAGTTTATCGGTCACTGAAGCTTTCTTT. Amino acids: CASSLSVTEAFF.

CDR3 loop: CASSQVQERDGYTF. The CDR3 region has the DNA TGCGCCAGCAGCCAAGTCCAGGAGAGGGATGGCTACACCTTC. The chain combines TRBV4-1 with TRBJ1-2; D ambiguous. The CDR3 has 14 amino acids. The germline V gene encodes CDR1 MGHRA and CDR2 YSYEKL. V lost 1 base, J lost 6 bases, and 12 bases lay in between.

CDR3 loop: CAWSSIINEKLFF. The CDR3 region has the DNA TGTGCCTGGAGTTCTATAATTAATGAAAAACTGTTTTTT. The rearrangement links TRBV30 to TRBJ1-4; no firm D call. The CDR3 totals 13 residues. Trimming removed 2 bases at V and 4 bases at J, with 8 bases between. CDR1 is GTSNPN and CDR2 is SVGIG in the germline V gene (reference sequence).

The chain has TRBV24-1 and TRBJ2-3; tentatively, D is TRBD2 (6 bases). The length of the CDR3 is 17 residues. Trimming cost V 5 bases and J 4 bases, with 21 bases left between them. The germline V gene has CDR1 KGHDR and CDR2 SFDVKD. This CDR3 is CATSAPESGAWADTQYF. CDR3 coding DNA: TGTGCCACCAGTGCCCCAGAGTCGGGAGCATGGGCAGATACGCAGTATTTT.

The chain joins TRBV28 to TRBJ2-1, with TRBD2 as a possible D gene (6 bases). The germline V and J ends were trimmed by 6 bases and 14 bases, with 20 bases remaining between them. The CDR3 sequence is 13 residues long. The V gene's germline CDR1 is MDHEN and CDR2 SYDVKM. The CDR3 DNA sequence: TGTGCCAGCAGGACCTCCCCGACTAGGGAGGAGTTCTTC. Protein product: CASRTSPTREEFF.

CDR3 residues: CASRVTRDEKLFF. The CDR3 DNA reads TGTGCCAGCAGAGTGACGAGGGATGAAAAACTGTTTTTT. The chain links TRBV2 to TRBJ1-4; D remains unclear. Germline V gives CDR1 SNHLY, CDR2 FYNNEI. CDR3 length equals 13 residues. V was trimmed by 6 bases and J by 6 bases, leaving 11 bases between them.

The V gene is TRBV12-3 or TRBV12-4, the J gene TRBJ2-4; no firm D call. V gave up 3 bases and J gave up 2 bases, with 2 bases separating them. CDR3 length equals 12 residues. This CDR3 is CASSFTKNIQYF. In nucleotides, the CDR3 is TGTGCCAGCAGTTTTACCAAAAACATTCAGTACTTC.

The genes are TRBV5-1 and TRBJ1-3; 7 bases are shared with TRBD1. This CDR3 is built from 17 residues. Trimming cost V 2 bases and J 2 bases; bases outside gene matches: 10. Germline assignment: CDR1 SGHRS and CDR2 YFSETQ. The CDR3 sequence: CASSFSTIGQAGNTIYF. The CDR3 DNA follows: TGCGCCAGCAGCTTCTCTACCATAGGACAGGCTGGAAACACCATATATTTT.

This chain joins TRBV30 and TRBJ2-5, with D uncertain. The CDR3 is made up of 15 amino acids. The V gene's germline CDR1 is GTSNPN and CDR2 SVGIG (reference sequence). Trimming left V 2 bases short and J 2 bases short, with 15 bases between. CDR3 protein: CAWSLSASIQETQYF. As DNA, the CDR3 is TGTGCCTGGAGTTTAAGCGCATCGATACAAGAGACCCAGTACTTC.

The chain has TRBV14 and TRBJ2-3; D is possibly TRBD1 (6 bases). The CDR3 is made up of 15 amino acids. The germline gives CDR1 SGHDN, CDR2 FVKESK. Trimming left V 2 bases short and J 5 bases short, with 14 bases between. CDR3 nucleotides: TGTGCCAGCAGCCAACGGCAGGGGATATTAGATACGCAGTATTTT. Protein: CASSQRQGILDTQYF.

The gene calls are TRBV1 and TRBJ2-7; the table's TRBD2 call for D was not verified on the DNA. TRBV1 is flagged as a pseudogene. CDR3 length: 16 amino acids. CDR3: CTSSQVGTTILNEQYF. The CDR3 nucleotides read TGCACCAGCAGCCAAGTCGGGACTACCATCCTAAACGAGCAGTACTTC.

The DNA of the CDR3 is TGTGCCAGCATGGACAGGGCCGGGACTCGGACCCAGTACTTC. Translated: CASMDRAGTRTQYF. The chain carries TRBV5-4 and TRBJ2-5, with 8 bases that match TRBD1. Germline-derived CDR1 and CDR2 are SGHNT and YYREEE (reference sequence). This CDR3 is built from 14 residues. V shed 6 bases and J 7 bases; nucleotides not matched to a gene: 11.

CDR3 amino acids: CASSGSPGLRNTEAFF. The CDR3 nucleotides read TGTGCCAGCAGTGGATCACCGGGACTCAGGAACACTGAAGCTTTCTTT. This sequence joins TRBV6-1 and TRBJ1-1, with D tentatively TRBD1 (5 bases). V was cut by 4 bases and J by 1 base, with 16 bases left in between. Germline V gene lookup returns CDR1 MNHNS and CDR2 SASEGT. This CDR3 contains 16 residues.

The chain employs TRBV21-1 and TRBJ1-5. TRBV21-1 is a pseudogene. The CDR3 loop spans 14 amino acids. The CDR3 sequence: CASSKKARDQPQHF. The DNA of the CDR3 is TGTGCCAGCAGCAAAAAGGCGAGGGATCAGCCCCAGCATTTT.

The chain has TRBV13 and TRBJ2-7; perhaps TRBD2 as D (6 bases). The CDR3 totals 15 residues. Per germline, CDR1 PRHDT and CDR2 FYEKMQ (reference sequence). Trimming pared 0 bases from V and 2 bases from J, leaving 11 bases between. CDR3 amino acids: CASSLGTRLAYEQYF. CDR3 coding DNA: TGTGCCAGCAGCTTAGGCACCAGACTAGCCTACGAGCAGTACTTC.

The V gene is TRBV9, the J gene TRBJ2-7, with D perhaps matching TRBD2 (6 bases). The CDR3 runs to 13 residues. CDR1 SGDLS and CDR2 YYNGEE come from the germline V gene. Trimming left V 3 bases short and J 4 bases short, with 11 bases between. Here the CDR3 DNA reads TGTGCCAGCAGCGCCCCCGGGGGATACGAGCAGTACTTC. Encoded protein: CASSAPGGYEQYF.

This chain uses TRBV28 with TRBJ2-7, with TRBD2 identical over 8 bases. CDR3 length: 14 residues. Germline V gene sequence: CDR1 MDHEN, CDR2 SYDVKM. V trimming: 8 bases; J trimming: 7 bases; junction bases outside the gene matches: 13. The CDR3 DNA sequence: TGTGCCAGCCTCAGCCAAGCGGGAGTAGGAGAGCAGTACTTC. Its protein is CASLSQAGVGEQYF.